Described below is a single T cell receptor (beta chain) sequence and its context. What it binds is unknown. This specimen comes from a study of PD-1 blockade in classical Hodgkin lymphoma. General study findings and limits: Newly diagnosed patients reportedly had lower baseline TCR diversity than healthy donors. The authors have not defined what causes the repertoire differences, possibly disease activity or prior therapy.

Profiled with immunoSEQ multiplex PCR; TCRdb holds only in-frame clones, not every one. The sample has 70,000 or so clones, nearly 95% seen once. Time point meaning: newly diagnosed, previously untreated cHL patient sample. Researchers used newly diagnosed, untreated classical Hodgkin lymphoma PBMCs for comparison. The V gene lost 0 bases and the J gene lost 7 bases, with 11 bases spanning the gap. Germline V gives CDR1 SGHRS, CDR2 YFSETQ. CDR3 length: 15 amino acids. The clonotype was recovered from a human donor with classical Hodgkin lymphoma. The chain couples TRBV5-1 to TRBJ1-6, with D unclear. The sequencing input was peripheral blood mononuclear cells (PBMCs). Written as DNA, the CDR3 is TGCGCCAGCAGCTTGGGAGGGTTGGGGAATTCACCCCTCCACTTT. Amino acid sequence: CASSLGGLGNSPLHF.